Described below is a single T cell receptor (beta chain) sequence and its context. This record belongs to a study of cytomegalovirus exposure and HLA in healthy donors. Germline assignment: CDR1 MDHEN and CDR2 SYDVKM. Trimming left V 2 bases short and J 8 bases short, with 9 bases between. The CDR3 length is 12 residues. Primers included in the PCR were 60 Vbeta and 13 Jbeta primers. Here immunoSEQ multiplex PCR was the method, and the copy in TCRdb shows in-frame clones only, minus some. The sample consists of 76,000 or so clones, 78% of them appearing once. The origin of this receptor is a woman in her 40s in good health and CMV-seropositive. The sample taken for sequencing was PBMCs. This sequence joins TRBV28 and TRBJ1-2; D gene ambiguous. The CDR3 DNA reads TGTGCCAGCAGTTTACCGGCTAGGGGCTACACCTTC. Translating it yields CASSLPARGYTF.